A selection of T cell receptor beta chains follows, all from one sample in a study of T cells in Graves' hyperthyroidism and ophthalmopathy. Each CDR3 protein is one row after TCRdb ran MiXCR on the multiplex PCR reads. The table shows roughly 350,000 distinct CDR3 sequences, with more than 11% occurring only once. Sequenced sample: blood. These receptors were taken from a woman in her 30s with Graves' hyperthyroidism. Each CDR3 is given with its conserved first and last residue.

J	V	CDR3
TRBJ1-2	TRBV19	CASSIDGTIKDGYTF
TRBJ2-7	TRBV12-3/TRBV12-4	CARPSDGTSYEQYF
TRBJ1-4	TRBV6-1	CASKRRGNEKLFF
TRBJ2-1	TRBV28	CASSLGGRGGTEQFF
TRBJ2-3	TRBV2	CASSDGEDTDTQYF
TRBJ2-1	TRBV7-6	CASSLVAGVINEQFF
TRBJ1-5	TRBV6-2/TRBV6-3	CASSYSIRLYSNQPQHF
TRBJ2-7	TRBV29-1	CSVVPLAGDPYEQYF
TRBJ2-5	TRBV28	CASSPTQETQYF
TRBJ2-3	TRBV9	CASSVADSLDTQYF
TRBJ1-1	TRBV20-1	CSASAGTGLNTEAFF
TRBJ2-1	TRBV18	CASSPRDRGPLSGHEQFF
TRBJ2-5	TRBV5-5	CASTGAGFETQYF
TRBJ2-5	TRBV30	CAWSGSGTAFQETQYF
TRBJ1-3	TRBV3-1	CASSQRGKGDTIYF
TRBJ1-2	TRBV28	CASSLGDRGYYGYTF
TRBJ2-1	TRBV27	CASRRQLLGWYEQFF
TRBJ1-5	TRBV6-1	CASTLTGNQPQHF
TRBJ2-7	TRBV27	CASSCPRPVPSYEQYF
TRBJ2-3	TRBV20-1	CSAPGLGGIDTQYF
TRBJ2-3	TRBV27	CASSSWREDSDTQYF
TRBJ1-1	TRBV29-1	CSTATGFMNTEAFF
TRBJ2-3	TRBV4-3	CASSQEPDTQYF
TRBJ2-5	TRBV4-2	CASSKGVGETQYF
TRBJ1-1	TRBV6-2/TRBV6-3	CASSSGQAVYTEAFF